One T cell receptor beta chain is described in this entry. Its antigen is undetermined. CDR1 is MNHEY and CDR2 is SVGEGT in the germline V gene. Trimming left V 6 bases short and J 2 bases short, with 14 bases between. The CDR3 is 14 residues long. This entry is derived from a study of T-cell memory formation after mild COVID-19. Across the study: Largely, the TCR clusters proved donor specific.

Findings of the study overall: Contracting clones, day 15 to 85, had balanced CD4/CD8, and later expanders favored CD4+.

MiXCR, applied by TCRdb to the 5' RACE reads, yields one record per CDR3 protein. The sample contains fewer than 350,000 distinct CDR3 sequences, approximately 18% of which appear only once. The TCR originated in a young man who had mild COVID-19 (a few samples of this study predate the infection). Cell type and time point are not known. The rearrangement joins TRBV6-2 or TRBV6-3 to TRBJ2-7; D is perhaps TRBD2 (5 bases). The sample consisted of PBMCs or a T cell subset sorted from them (not recorded which). The CDR3 coding sequence is TGTGCCAGCAGGAGGACGGGAAGGACCTACGAGCAGTACTTC. The encoded protein is CASRRTGRTYEQYF.